A single sample gave rise to the 29 T cell receptor beta chains below, sequenced in a study of T cells after yellow fever vaccination. From the 5' RACE reads, TCRdb called clonotypes with MiXCR, one entry per CDR3 protein. The sample yields 310,000 or so distinct CDR3 sequences, approximately 3.8% seen once. The material sequenced was PBMCs, taken on the day of the yellow fever booster vaccination. The source of these receptors is a man in his late teens or twenties who received the YFV17D yellow fever vaccine.

Concerning this clonotype itself: A much larger clonotype is one base distant, so this may be a read error. This chain connects TRBV12-3 or TRBV12-4 to TRBJ2-1, with D possibly TRBD1 on 6 matching bases. This CDR3 region has 15 residues. V lost 5 bases and J 0 bases, leaving 11 bases between the germline ends. The CDR3 region is CASSVTGISYNEQFF. The CDR3 DNA sequence: TGTGCCAGCAGTGTAACAGGGATCTCCTACAATGAGCAGTTCTTC.

A few counts support this clonotype. This chain links TRBV20-1 with TRBJ2-1, with 7 bases matching TRBD1. CDR1 DFQATT and CDR2 SNEGSKA come from the germline V gene (reference sequence). The CDR3 is made up of 14 amino acids. V gave up 1 base and J gave up 1 base; unmatched junction bases: 1. The CDR3, as DNA: TGCAGTGCTAGAGTGGGACAGTCCTACAATGAGCAGTTCTTC. It specifies CSARVGQSYNEQFF.

This clonotype was seen many times. This rearrangement joins TRBV20-1 to TRBJ2-7; 8 nucleotides match TRBD2. Germline loops: CDR1 DFQATT, CDR2 SNEGSKA (reference sequence). V dropped 6 bases and J dropped 7; count of bases not matched to a gene: 14. The CDR3 totals 14 residues. The CDR3 reads CSAPRGTSASEQYV. The CDR3 DNA is TGCAGTGCCCCCCGAGGGACTAGTGCGAGTGAGCAGTACGTC.

There are many counts of this clonotype. The chain carries TRBV29-1 and TRBJ2-5; D unresolved. The CDR3 is made up of 12 amino acids. The germline CDR1 and CDR2 sequences are SQVTM and ANQGSEA. Trimming left V 0 bases short and J 4 bases short, with 6 bases between. CDR3 sequence reads: CSVEEGSETQYF. The CDR3 DNA reads TGCAGCGTTGAAGAGGGGTCAGAGACCCAGTACTTC.

This clonotype was recorded a few times. The J gene is TRBJ2-1, the V gene TRBV5-1; 10 positions match TRBD1. CDR3 length equals 17 residues. With 0 bases clipped from V and 1 base from J, the junction kept 4 bases outside the gene matches. Germline values: CDR1 SGHRS, CDR2 YFSETQ. CDR3 in amino acids: CASSLGRTGGSYNEQFF. The DNA of the CDR3 is TGCGCCAGCAGCTTGGGGAGGACAGGGGGGTCCTACAATGAGCAGTTCTTC.

This clonotype was detected many times. This chain links TRBV5-1 with TRBJ2-3; the D gene is possibly TRBD2 (5 bases). The CDR3 is 13 amino acids. The V and J ends lost 3 bases and 5 bases respectively, with 10 bases between them. CDR1 and CDR2 from the germline V gene are SGHRS and YFSETQ. The CDR3 DNA reads TGCGCCAGCAGCTGGACGAGCGGAGATACGCAGTATTTT. Encoded protein: CASSWTSGDTQYF.

There are a few counts of this clonotype. The chain joins TRBV19 to TRBJ2-1; perhaps TRBD1 as D (5 bases). This CDR3 comprises 15 residues. CDR1 LNHDA and CDR2 SQIVND come from the germline V gene (reference sequence). The V end was cut by 9 bases, the J end by 0 bases, with 15 bases between. CDR3: CASLKTASSYNEQFF. CDR3 bases: TGTGCCAGCCTTAAGACAGCTAGCTCCTACAATGAGCAGTTCTTC. The variable domain in full, with the rest retrieved from reference TRBV19 and TRBJ2-1, is DGGITQSPKYLFRKEGQNVTLSCEQNLNHDAMYWYRQDPGQGLRLIYYSQIVNDFQKGDIAEGYSVSREKKESFPLTVTSAQKNPTAFYLCASLKTASSYNEQFFGPGTRLTVL.

There are many counts of this clonotype. The rearrangement uses TRBV18 and TRBJ2-5; the D gene could be TRBD1 or TRBD2 (5 bases each). The CDR3 consists of 14 residues. Trimming removed 4 bases at V and 5 bases at J, with 14 bases between. The germline V gene encodes CDR1 KGHSH and CDR2 LQKENI. CDR3 sequence (DNA): TGTGCCAGCTCACTACGGGGCCGTCGGGAGACCCAGTACTTC. It yields the protein CASSLRGRRETQYF.

Comments on this clonotype: At one boundary the junction diverges from the germline segment, which might be a read error. The chain carries TRBV5-1 and TRBJ2-6, with TRBD1 as a possible D gene (5 bases). Germline V gene lookup returns CDR1 SGHRS and CDR2 YFSETQ. The CDR3 has 16 amino acids. DNA of the CDR3: TGCGCCAGCAGCTTGGTGGAGAGCTCTGGGGCCTACGTCCTGACTTTC. This codes for CASSLVESSGAYVLTF.

A word on this clonotype: This could be a read error, since a much larger clone is one nucleotide away. This chain joins TRBV7-9 and TRBJ2-1; no clear D. CDR3 size: 13 residues. Germline V lookup: CDR1 SEHNR, CDR2 FQNEAQ (reference sequence). The CDR3 here is CASSSGSYNEQSF. CDR3 DNA: TGTGCCAGCAGTTCCGGGTCTTACAATGAGCAGTCCTTC.

This sequence joins TRBV27 and TRBJ1-1, with D possibly matching TRBD1 (5 bases). CDR1 is MNHEY and CDR2 is SMNVEV in the germline V gene (reference sequence). The CDR3 has 18 amino acids. V lost 3 bases, J lost 1 base, and 21 bases lay in between. For the CDR3, the DNA is TGTGCCAGCAGTTTTTCGGGACTATGGGGTTTCCAGAACACTGAAGCTTTCTTT. Its protein is CASSFSGLWGFQNTEAFF.

The chain combines TRBV29-1 with TRBJ2-7; D gene uncertain. V was pared by 0 bases and J by 0 bases, with 9 bases between. In germline, CDR1 is SQVTM, CDR2 ANQGSEA. This CDR3 has 14 amino acids. The CDR3 DNA sequence: TGCAGCGTTGAAGAGGGCTATAGCTCCTACGAGCAGTACTTC. Its protein is CSVEEGYSSYEQYF.

This clonotype was seen at least ten times. The chain joins TRBV18 to TRBJ1-2; TRBD1 is a possible D gene (5 bases). The CDR3 spans 14 residues. Germline V gives CDR1 KGHSH, CDR2 LQKENI. Trimming left V 3 bases short and J 4 bases short, with 12 bases between. DNA for the CDR3: TGTGCCAGCTCACCCGCCCGGGGCGGCTATGGCTACACCTTC. This sequence encodes CASSPARGGYGYTF.

This clonotype has just a few counts. The chain uses TRBV7-2 and TRBJ2-3; D is unresolved. Per germline, CDR1 SGHTA and CDR2 FQGNSA. V was cut by 4 bases and J by 2 bases, with 7 bases left in between. This CDR3 has 13 residues. The CDR3 sequence is CASSSWTTDTQYF. The CDR3 nucleotides are TGTGCCAGCAGCTCCTGGACCACAGATACGCAGTATTTT.

The V call is TRBV5-4, the J call TRBJ1-6, with 7 bases aligning to TRBD1. CDR3 length equals 13 residues. The germline V gene has CDR1 SGHNT and CDR2 YYREEE (reference sequence). Germline trimming cut 4 bases from V and 7 bases from J; bases unmatched to any gene: 2. The CDR3 region has the DNA TGTGCCAGCAGCCGGGACAGCAATTCACCCCTCCACTTT. Residues: CASSRDSNSPLHF. Full variable domain (rest looked up from reference TRBV5-4 and TRBJ1-6): ETGVTQSPTHLIKTRGQQVTLRCSSQSGHNTVSWYQQALGQGPQFIFQYYREEENGRGNFPPRFSGLQFPNYSSELNVNALELDDSALYLCASSRDSNSPLHFGNGTRLTVT.

The chain joins TRBV20-1 to TRBJ2-1, with D possibly TRBD1 on 6 matching bases. Trimming left V 5 bases short and J 7 bases short, with 18 bases between. CDR3 size: 14 residues. CDR1 is DFQATT, CDR2 SNEGSKA, per germline (reference sequence). The CDR3 DNA reads as TGCAGTGCTCTACGAGTCCCGGGACATAATGAGCAGTTCTTC. Its translation is CSALRVPGHNEQFF.

This clonotype was seen many times. The V call is TRBV20-1, the J call TRBJ2-3; weak D call: TRBD1 (6 bases). With 0 bases removed from V and 1 base from J, the gap between germline ends came to 17 bases. CDR1 and CDR2 (germline): DFQATT, SNEGSKA (reference sequence). The CDR3 has 17 residues. This chain's CDR3 is CSARDLRGKGGTDTQYF. CDR3 sequence (DNA): TGCAGTGCTAGAGATCTCAGGGGAAAGGGGGGCACAGATACGCAGTATTTT.

This clonotype came up many times. The V gene is TRBV29-1, the J gene TRBJ2-2, with unresolved D. The germline gives CDR1 SQVTM, CDR2 ANQGSEA. V was pared by 5 bases and J by 1 base, with 8 bases between. The CDR3 runs to 13 residues. The CDR3 is CSVPTGNTGELFF. The CDR3 coding sequence is TGCAGCGTTCCCACTGGGAACACCGGGGAGCTGTTTTTT.

Many counts were recorded for this clonotype. The chain combines TRBV10-3 with TRBJ1-5, with 7 bases identical to TRBD1. The CDR3 consists of 13 residues. J gave up 4 bases and V 7 bases, and 4 bases lay outside the gene matches. The germline V gene has CDR1 ENHRY and CDR2 SYGVKD. The CDR3 protein is CAIMGQKNQPQHF. The CDR3 DNA sequence: TGTGCCATCATGGGACAGAAAAATCAGCCCCAGCATTTT.

This clonotype occurred a few times. This sequence joins TRBV20-1 and TRBJ2-5; 10 bases are shared with TRBD2. The CDR3 totals 16 residues. After removal of 3 bases from V and 2 bases from J, the junction contained 9 bases not matched to a gene. CDR1 and CDR2 from the germline V gene are DFQATT and SNEGSKA (reference sequence). CDR3 bases: TGCAGTGCTAGGGGAGTAGCGGGGGGTGCTCAAGAGACCCAGTACTTC. Translated, it gives CSARGVAGGAQETQYF.

At least ten counts were recorded for this clonotype. This chain links TRBV18 with TRBJ2-7; D is ambiguous. The CDR3 is 17 amino acids. V was shortened by 2 bases and J by 5 bases, with 22 bases between the two germline ends. Germline loops: CDR1 KGHSH, CDR2 LQKENI. The CDR3 DNA reads TGTGCCAGCTCACCAATAGTTGGGGTGCGGAACCTCAACGAGCAGTACTTC. Amino acid sequence: CASSPIVGVRNLNEQYF.

The chain joins TRBV5-6 to TRBJ1-5; tentative D call: TRBD1 (5 bases). The V gene's germline CDR1 is SGHDT and CDR2 YYEEEE. This CDR3 is 14 amino acids long. V was shortened by 2 bases and J by 11 bases, with 17 bases between the two germline ends. This CDR3 reads CASSLRDPGGTQHF. The CDR3 DNA reads as TGTGCCAGCAGCTTACGGGACCCAGGAGGGACCCAGCATTTT.

This clonotype was seen repeatedly, ten times or more. The chain is built from TRBV7-2 and TRBJ2-1, with D uncertain. V shed 1 base and J shed 5 bases, with 9 bases lying between them. This CDR3 contains 14 residues. Germline lookup yields CDR1 SGHTA and CDR2 FQGNSA. The CDR3 DNA follows: TGTGCCAGCAGCTTAGTCTCCAGACACAATGAGCAGTTCTTC. Translated, it gives CASSLVSRHNEQFF.

The rearrangement uses TRBV4-1 and TRBJ2-1, with D possibly TRBD1 on 6 matching bases. The CDR3 runs 14 residues. Germline CDR1 reads MGHRA; CDR2 reads YSYEKL. The germline V and J ends were trimmed by 7 bases and 7 bases, with 17 bases remaining between them. The chain's CDR3 is CASTATAGENEQFF. CDR3 in DNA: TGCGCCAGCACCGCAACGGCAGGGGAGAATGAGCAGTTCTTC.

The gene calls are TRBV7-2 and TRBJ2-5, with TRBD1 matching 8 bases. V lost 4 bases and J lost 4; bases outside the gene matches: 11. The germline CDR1 and CDR2 sequences are SGHTA and FQGNSA. This CDR3 is 16 amino acids long. The CDR3 is CASSYRQRTGRETQYF. The CDR3 DNA reads as TGTGCCAGCAGCTACCGTCAGCGGACAGGGCGAGAGACCCAGTACTTC.

This clonotype was seen repeatedly, ten times or more. V usage is TRBV7-8 and J usage is TRBJ1-2; 10 nucleotides agree with TRBD1. Germline V gene sequence: CDR1 SGHVS, CDR2 FQNEAQ. CDR3 length: 16 amino acids. Trimming removed 5 bases from V and 4 bases from J; junction bases left unmatched: 10. The CDR3 sequence is CASSPTRQGAVYGYTF. In DNA, the CDR3 is TGTGCCAGCAGCCCCACAAGACAGGGGGCGGTCTATGGCTACACCTTC.

This clonotype was observed many times. The gene calls are TRBV6-1 and TRBJ1-1; D perhaps matches TRBD1 (5 bases). Per germline, CDR1 MNHNS and CDR2 SASEGT. The CDR3 loop spans 14 amino acids. V was pared by 2 bases and J by 1 base, with 8 bases between. CDR3 amino acids: CASSETGQNTEAFF. The CDR3 nucleotides read TGTGCCAGCAGTGAAACCGGACAGAACACTGAAGCTTTCTTT.

This clonotype was found many times. The gene calls are TRBV4-3 and TRBJ2-2, with D hard to call. The CDR3 covers 15 residues. The germline V gene has CDR1 LGHNA and CDR2 YSLEER. V was trimmed by 4 bases and J by 0 bases, leaving 9 bases between them. The CDR3 DNA is TGCGCCAGCAGCCTCGGCTACCCGAACACCGGGGAGCTGTTTTTT. This translates into CASSLGYPNTGELFF.

The chain has TRBV5-1 and TRBJ2-1; 11 bases are shared with TRBD2. J was trimmed by 2 bases and V by 3 bases; bases with no gene match: 4. Per the germline V gene, CDR1 is SGHRS and CDR2 is YFSETQ. There are 16 residues in the CDR3. CDR3 nucleotides: TGCGCCAGCAGCTCCGTAGCGGGGGGGGCCTACAATGAGCAGTTCTTC. It yields the protein CASSSVAGGAYNEQFF.